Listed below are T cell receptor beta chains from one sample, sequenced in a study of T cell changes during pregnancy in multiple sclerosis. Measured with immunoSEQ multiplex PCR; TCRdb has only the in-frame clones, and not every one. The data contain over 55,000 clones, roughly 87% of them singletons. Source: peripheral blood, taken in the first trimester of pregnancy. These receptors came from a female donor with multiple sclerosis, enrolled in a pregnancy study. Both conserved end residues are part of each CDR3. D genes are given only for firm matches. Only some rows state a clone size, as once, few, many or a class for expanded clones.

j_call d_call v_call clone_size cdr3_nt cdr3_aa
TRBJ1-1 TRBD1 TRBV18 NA TGTGCCAGCTCACTACCGGGGGACAGGGGGGGAAACACTGAAGCTTTCTTT CASSLPGDRGGNTEAFF
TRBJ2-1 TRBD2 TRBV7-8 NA TGTGCCAGCATGACTAGCCCCTCCTACAATGAGCAGTTCTTC CASMTSPSYNEQFF
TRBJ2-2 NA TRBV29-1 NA TGCAGCGTCCAACATGAAAACACCGGGGAGCTGTTTTTT CSVQHENTGELFF
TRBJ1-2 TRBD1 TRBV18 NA TGTGCCAGCACCGAGATGCCCCCGGGACAGGGTACTAACTATGGCTACACCTTC CASTEMPPGQGTNYGYTF
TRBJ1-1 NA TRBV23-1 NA TGCGCCAGCATTAAGTCCGGGGAAATGAACACTGAAGCTTTCTTT CASIKSGEMNTEAFF
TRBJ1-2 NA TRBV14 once TGTGCCAGCAGCCTACGGGGGGCCTCTGGCTACACCTTC CASSLRGASGYTF
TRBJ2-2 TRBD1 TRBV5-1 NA TGCGCCAGCAGCCACACGACAGGGAATGCCGGGGAGCTGTTTTTT CASSHTTGNAGELFF
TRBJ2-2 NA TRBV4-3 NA TGCGCCAGCAGCCAAGTTGTAGTCACCGGGGAGCTGTTTTTT CASSQVVVTGELFF
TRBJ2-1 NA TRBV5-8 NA TGTGCCAGCAGCTTAGTGTGGGGAGGCTCCTACAATGAGCAGTTCTTC CASSLVWGGSYNEQFF
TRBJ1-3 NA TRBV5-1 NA TGCGCCAGCAGCTTGGTGACAGGTCCTAGCTTTGGAAACACCATATATTTT CASSLVTGPSFGNTIYF
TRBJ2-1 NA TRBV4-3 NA TGCGCCAGCAGCCATGGGTGGCAGGGCAGGCGGACTACTACAAATGAGCAGTTCTTC CASSHGWQGRRTTTNEQFF
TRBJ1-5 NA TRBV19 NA TGTGCCAGTAGTCGAACCTATAGCAATCAGCCCCAGCATTTT CASSRTYSNQPQHF
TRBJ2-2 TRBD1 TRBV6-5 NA TGTGCCAGCAGTTACTCATGGGACAGCAACACCGGGGAGCTGTTTTTT CASSYSWDSNTGELFF
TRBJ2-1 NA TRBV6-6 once TGTGCCAGCAGTCCTGTGGGGGAGGTCTGGGGGAATGAGCAGTTCTTC CASSPVGEVWGNEQFF
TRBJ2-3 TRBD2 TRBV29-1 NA TGCAGCGGAGGGGCGGGAGGACGATCGACAGATACGCAGTATTTT CSGGAGGRSTDTQYF
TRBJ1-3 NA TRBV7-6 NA TGTGCCAGCAGACTCCATGGGCACAAACTTTCTGGAAACACCATATATTTT CASRLHGHKLSGNTIYF
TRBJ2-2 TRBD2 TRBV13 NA TGTGCCAGCAGCTCTAGCGGGAGGGCGAACGGGGAGCTGTTTTTT CASSSSGRANGELFF
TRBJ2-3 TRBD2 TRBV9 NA TGTGCCAGCAGCGTAGGGACTAGCGAGTCCACAGATACGCAGTATTTT CASSVGTSESTDTQYF
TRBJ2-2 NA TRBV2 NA TGTGCCAGCCAGTTCGCCGGGGAGCTGTTTTTT CASQFAGELFF